One sample yielded the 17 T cell receptor beta chains listed below, sequenced in a study of OX40 agonist ivuxolimab in advanced cancers. The data were produced by immunoSEQ multiplex PCR, yet TCRdb's version contains in-frame clones alone and is incomplete. The table lists approximately 120,000 clones, just under 95% of them singletons. This material consisted of CD4+ or CD8+ T cells sorted from blood, taken in a trial of the OX40 agonist ivuxolimab. These receptors were collected from an adult with an advanced solid tumor such as melanoma, head and neck, liver or kidney cancer.

J is TRBJ1-2 and V is TRBV2; no reliable D call. Germline assignment: CDR1 SNHLY and CDR2 FYNNEI. Deletions cut 8 bases from V and 1 base from J, with 8 bases between. CDR3 length: 12 amino acids. The CDR3 nucleotides read TGTGCCAGCGTAGACGATAACTATGGCTACACCTTC. It is translated as CASVDDNYGYTF.

This clone was counted a single time. The rearrangement links TRBV5-6 to TRBJ2-5; the D gene is possibly TRBD2 (7 bases). The end of the DNA fits TRBJ2-7 better, so the J call may be wrong. The length of the CDR3 is 15 residues. Germline V lookup: CDR1 SGHDT, CDR2 YYEEEE. The CDR3 DNA reads TGTGCCGCCTTTTTAGGGGGGGGACATACCTACGAGCAGTACTTC. Translated: CAAFLGGGHTYEQYF.

This clone was picked up a small number of times. The rearrangement uses TRBV10-3 and TRBJ2-5; 9 bases fit TRBD1. Germline V CDR1 and CDR2: ENHRY, SYGVKD. J was trimmed by 3 bases and V by 8 bases; bases with no gene match: 1. This CDR3 is 12 amino acids long. DNA for the CDR3: TGTGCCATCGGACAGGGGAAAGAGACCCAGTACTTC. Its protein product is CAIGQGKETQYF.

The V and J genes are TRBV21-1 and TRBJ1-1; the table assigns TRBD1, which was not confirmed against the DNA. TRBV21-1 counts as a pseudogene. The CDR3 totals 15 residues. The CDR3 DNA reads TGTGCCAGCAGCAGCCCGGACAGGGGGTCCACTGAAGCTTTCTTT. It translates to CASSSPDRGSTEAFF.

The rearrangement joins TRBV7-9 to TRBJ2-7; D gene ambiguous. The germline V gene has CDR1 SEHNR and CDR2 FQNEAQ (reference sequence). The CDR3 sequence is 15 residues long. Trimming took off 3 bases at V and 2 bases at J, with 14 bases between the two ends. The CDR3 sequence: CASSFSATLTYEQYF. CDR3 DNA: TGTGCCAGCAGCTTTTCTGCGACTCTAACCTACGAGCAGTACTTC.

The chain carries TRBV6-5 and TRBJ1-5, with 8 bases aligning to TRBD1. Germline CDR1 MNHEY, CDR2 SVGAGI. The trim removed 6 bases at V and 3 bases at J, leaving 4 bases unmatched. The CDR3 is 14 residues long. The CDR3 sequence is CASSLQGVNQPQHF. The CDR3 region has the DNA TGTGCCAGCAGCCTACAGGGGGTCAATCAGCCCCAGCATTTT.

This clone was detected a few times. This chain links TRBV19 with TRBJ2-7; D gene ambiguous. CDR3 size: 13 residues. Germline V gives CDR1 LNHDA, CDR2 SQIVND (reference sequence). V was cut by 3 bases and J by 0 bases, with 6 bases left in between. The CDR3 loop reads CASSIQSSYEQYF. CDR3 DNA: TGTGCCAGTAGTATCCAGAGCTCCTACGAGCAGTACTTC.

The rearrangement joins TRBV5-4 to TRBJ1-1; D not certain. V was cut by 0 bases and J by 6 bases, with 9 bases left in between. CDR1 is SGHNT, CDR2 YYREEE, per germline (reference sequence). The length of the CDR3 is 13 residues. CDR3 sequence (DNA): TGTGCCAGCAGCTTGGCCCGGGCCCCTGAAGCTTTCTTT. It translates to CASSLARAPEAFF.

This sequence joins TRBV5-1 and TRBJ2-4; tentative D call: TRBD1 (5 bases). Looked up from germline, CDR1 is SGHRS and CDR2 is YFSETQ. This CDR3 spans 16 amino acids. V dropped 0 bases and J dropped 0 bases, with 10 bases sitting between them. The CDR3 DNA reads TGCGCCAGCAGCTTGGCGCCGACAGAAGCCAAAAACATTCAGTACTTC. Encoded protein: CASSLAPTEAKNIQYF.

The chain couples TRBV28 to TRBJ2-7; 8 positions match TRBD2. This CDR3 spans 13 amino acids. Germline CDR1 is MDHEN and CDR2 is SYDVKM. V trimming: 8 bases; J trimming: 1 base; junction bases outside the gene matches: 4. CDR3 sequence reads: CASFSGNSYEQYF. CDR3 sequence (DNA): TGTGCCAGCTTTAGCGGGAATTCCTACGAGCAGTACTTC.

The chain is built from TRBV7-2 and TRBJ2-3, with D unresolved. The V end was cut by 6 bases, the J end by 6 bases, with 10 bases between. Germline CDR1 and CDR2: SGHTA and FQGNSA. The CDR3 is 12 amino acids. The CDR3 sequence is CASSRSVDTQYF. The CDR3 coding sequence is TGTGCCAGCAGTCGATCGGTGGATACGCAGTATTTT.

The chain joins TRBV19 to TRBJ1-2; TRBD1 matches at 7 bases. Germline assignment: CDR1 LNHDA and CDR2 SQIVND (reference sequence). With V trimmed by 4 bases and J by 2 bases, 7 bases remained unmatched. There are 15 residues in the CDR3. The CDR3 DNA is TGTGCCAGTAGTACGAGACAGGGTAAAAACTATGGCTACACCTTC. It specifies CASSTRQGKNYGYTF.

The chain is built from TRBV7-2 and TRBJ1-2, with D possibly matching TRBD1 (6 bases). CDR1 and CDR2 (germline): SGHTA, FQGNSA. This CDR3 has 14 amino acids. The V gene lost 5 bases and the J gene lost 8 bases, with 18 bases spanning the gap. CDR3 protein: CASSIGQPLLGYTF. The CDR3 region has the DNA TGTGCCAGCAGCATCGGACAGCCCTTACTCGGCTACACCTTC. The full variable domain, in which reference TRBV7-2 and TRBJ1-2 provide the parts outside the CDR3, is GAGVSQSPSNKVTEKGKDVELRCDPISGHTALYWYRQSLGQGLEFLIYFQGNSAPDKSGLPSDRFSAERTGGSVSTLTIQRTQQEDSAVYLCASSIGQPLLGYTFGSGTRLTVV.

CDR3 amino acids: CASSLDGSNNEQFF. For the CDR3, the DNA is TGTGCCAGCAGCTTAGACGGCTCTAACAATGAGCAGTTCTTC. The chain links TRBV11-3 to TRBJ2-1; D not certain. The CDR3 is 14 amino acids. From germline, CDR1 is SGHNT and CDR2 YENEEA. V lost 0 bases, J lost 5 bases, and 8 bases lay in between.

Comment on this clone: Sequence at one end of the junction differs from germline and may be a read error. V gene TRBV29-1 combines with J gene TRBJ2-1, with 10 bases that match TRBD2. This CDR3 is 12 amino acids long. Per the germline V gene, CDR1 is SQVTM and CDR2 is ANQGSEA. CDR3 bases: TGTAAGACTAGCGGGCCTTACAATGAGCAGTTCTTC. It encodes CKTSGPYNEQFF.

The J gene is TRBJ2-4, the V gene TRBV4-2; TRBD2 aligns across 13 bases. This CDR3 has 18 amino acids. V lost 2 bases and J lost 5; bases outside the gene matches: 9. CDR1 and CDR2 (germline): LGHNA, YNFKEQ. CDR3 protein: CASSQRTSGSSPENIQYF. CDR3 bases: TGTGCCAGCAGCCAAAGGACTAGCGGGAGTTCACCGGAAAACATTCAGTACTTC.

The chain recombines TRBV13 with TRBJ2-2; D is possibly TRBD1 (6 bases). Deletions cut 0 bases from V and 4 bases from J, with 18 bases between. The CDR3 totals 18 residues. Per germline, CDR1 PRHDT and CDR2 FYEKMQ (reference sequence). The CDR3 DNA is TGTGCCAGCAGCTTAGGGCATACAGGGACGGAGGTCACCGGGGAGCTGTTTTTT. Protein sequence: CASSLGHTGTEVTGELFF.